Presented here are 19 T cell receptor beta chains from one specimen sequenced in a study of Ad26.COV2.S vaccination and SARS-CoV-2 variants. Sequencing used immunoSEQ multiplex PCR; TCRdb keeps in-frame clones, though not all of them. The sample carries approximately 460,000 clones, approximately 90% recorded once. The treatment: over 15 received Ad26.COV2.S at low or high dose, single or two shots; about 5 received placebo; per-sample allocation not given. The study sampled participants on day 63 after the first vaccine or placebo injection. This sample comprised peripheral blood, obtained in a trial of Ad26.COV2.S vaccine versus placebo. These receptors were collected from a person aged 18-60 years who received the Ad26.COV2.S COVID-19 vaccine or a placebo.

The chain joins TRBV27 to TRBJ2-6, with 8 bases aligning to TRBD1. The ends lost 3 bases at V and 2 bases at J; junction bases unmatched: 6. The CDR3 is made up of 17 amino acids. CDR1 MNHEY and CDR2 SMNVEV come from the germline V gene (reference sequence). Here the CDR3 reads CASSFGTGRPGANVLTF. The CDR3 nucleotides are TGTGCCAGCAGTTTCGGGACAGGCAGACCTGGGGCCAACGTCCTGACTTTC.

The gene calls are TRBV20-1 and TRBJ1-1; 9 nucleotides align to TRBD1. The CDR3 consists of 11 residues. Unmatched junction bases numbered 0, after V lost 3 bases and J lost 7 bases. Germline CDR1 and CDR2: DFQATT and SNEGSKA (reference sequence). CDR3 sequence (DNA): TGCAGTGCTAGGGGACAGGGTGAAGCTTTCTTT. Protein product: CSARGQGEAFF.

The chain is built from TRBV14 and TRBJ1-5; D uncertain. Deletions cut 5 bases from V and 7 bases from J, with 12 bases between. CDR3 size: 13 residues. The germline gives CDR1 SGHDN, CDR2 FVKESK. CDR3 amino acids: CASSDSLGQPQHF. CDR3 sequence (DNA): TGTGCCAGCAGCGACTCCCTTGGACAGCCCCAGCATTTT.

This chain connects TRBV4-3 to TRBJ2-7; TRBD1 matches at 8 bases. The germline CDR1 and CDR2 sequences are LGHNA and YSLEER. J was trimmed by 8 bases and V by 1 base; bases with no gene match: 16. The CDR3 consists of 17 residues. The CDR3 is CASSQVWGQDRAPQQYF. Here the CDR3 DNA reads TGCGCCAGCAGCCAAGTGTGGGGCCAGGACAGGGCCCCCCAGCAGTACTTC.

The chain combines TRBV7-9 with TRBJ2-7; the D call may be TRBD1 or TRBD2 (5 bases each). The length of the CDR3 is 15 residues. CDR1 and CDR2 (germline): SEHNR, FQNEAQ (reference sequence). V was cut by 0 bases and J by 1 base, with 10 bases left in between. CDR3 protein: CASSLAGAGSYEQYF. CDR3 bases: TGTGCCAGCAGCTTAGCCGGGGCAGGGTCCTACGAGCAGTACTTC.

The chain is built from TRBV5-4 and TRBJ2-2; 7 bases are shared with TRBD2. The CDR3 contains 14 residues. Germline CDR1 reads SGHNT; CDR2 reads YYREEE (reference sequence). Losses at the gene ends were 3 bases for V and 1 base for J; bases not matched to a gene: 0. CDR3 DNA: TGTGCCAGCAGCTGGGGGGGGAACACCGGGGAGCTGTTTTTT. Its protein is CASSWGGNTGELFF.

This clone was recorded once. Other DNA sequences in this specimen translate into the identical CDR3. The chain carries TRBV5-1 and TRBJ2-6, with D unresolved. The CDR3 is 15 amino acids. The V end lost 0 bases, the J end lost 0 bases, and 4 bases lay between the germline ends. Germline CDR1 reads SGHRS; CDR2 reads YFSETQ. This CDR3 reads CASSLGHSGANVLTF. CDR3 nucleotides: TGCGCCAGCAGCTTGGGCCACTCTGGGGCCAACGTCCTGACTTTC.

This chain links TRBV15 with TRBJ2-1; 11 bases line up with TRBD2. This CDR3 has 17 residues. Germline-derived CDR1 and CDR2 are LNHNV and YYDKDF (reference sequence). The junction had 9 bases not matched to a gene; V was cut back by 2 bases and J by 6 bases. CDR3 loop: CATSRTRLAGWGNEQFF. CDR3 in DNA: TGTGCCACCAGCAGAACCCGACTAGCGGGGTGGGGCAATGAGCAGTTCTTC.

Details on this clone: Other nucleotide sequences from this sample produce the same CDR3. The chain recombines TRBV3-1 (or the pseudogene TRBV3-2) with TRBJ2-6, with a tentative D call TRBD1 (5 bases). Between the trimmed V and J ends, which lost 6 bases and 4 bases, there was a span of 13 bases. The CDR3 is 15 amino acids. Germline V gene lookup returns CDR1 LGHDT and CDR2 YNNKEL (reference sequence). This CDR3 reads CASSQAGSGANVLTF. CDR3 sequence (DNA): TGTGCCAGCAGTCAGGCAGGGTCGGGGGCCAACGTCCTGACTTTC.

This rearrangement joins TRBV7-6 to TRBJ2-7, with D perhaps matching TRBD2 (5 bases). This CDR3 spans 13 amino acids. CDR1 is SGHVS and CDR2 is FNYEAQ in the germline V gene. The V end was cut by 5 bases, the J end by 2 bases, with 10 bases between. For the CDR3, the DNA is TGTGCCAGCAGCCAAGGGAGCACCTACGAGCAGTACTTC. As protein: CASSQGSTYEQYF.

The gene calls are TRBV13 and TRBJ1-2; D call uncertain. The germline CDR1 and CDR2 sequences are PRHDT and FYEKMQ (reference sequence). V was shortened by 5 bases and J by 4 bases, with 17 bases between the two germline ends. The CDR3 length is 15 residues. The CDR3 loop reads CASSPRVEGGYGYTF. In nucleotides, the CDR3 is TGTGCCAGCAGCCCACGGGTGGAGGGAGGCTATGGCTACACCTTC. Full variable domain (outside the CDR3, taken from reference TRBV13 and TRBJ1-2): AAGVIQSPRHLIKEKRETATLKCYPIPRHDTVYWYQQGPGQDPQFLISFYEKMQSDKGSIPDRFSAQQFSDYHSELNMSSLELGDSALYFCASSPRVEGGYGYTFGSGTRLTVV.

This chain links TRBV7-8 with TRBJ1-5; D possibly corresponds to TRBD1 (5 bases). Germline CDR1 SGHVS, CDR2 FQNEAQ. This CDR3 has 17 amino acids. V was cut by 3 bases and J by 0 bases, with 15 bases left in between. CDR3 DNA sequence: TGTGCCAGCAGCTTCGCGGACGGGACTTATAGCAATCAGCCCCAGCATTTT. Amino acids: CASSFADGTYSNQPQHF.

The gene calls are TRBV7-9 and TRBJ2-7; D possibly corresponds to TRBD1 (6 bases). The V and J ends lost 1 base and 2 bases respectively, with 21 bases between them. The germline V gene has CDR1 SEHNR and CDR2 FQNEAQ (reference sequence). The CDR3 runs 18 residues. The CDR3 bases are TGTGCCAGCAGCTTAGTAAGGACAGTGCCACAAGGCCCCTACGAGCAGTACTTC. The encoded protein is CASSLVRTVPQGPYEQYF. The full variable domain, rest sourced from reference TRBV7-9 and TRBJ2-7, is DTGVSQNPRHKITKRGQNVTFRCDPISEHNRLYWYRQTLGQGPEFLTYFQNEAQLEKSRLLSDRFSAERPKGSFSTLEIQRTEQGDSAMYLCASSLVRTVPQGPYEQYFGPGTRLTVT.

The chain links TRBV4-1 to TRBJ1-3, with D possibly TRBD1 on 5 matching bases. CDR3 size: 15 residues. The V end lost 3 bases, the J end lost 3 bases, and 12 bases lay between the germline ends. From germline, CDR1 is MGHRA and CDR2 YSYEKL. This chain's CDR3 is CASSHRGLSGNTIYF. The CDR3 bases are TGCGCCAGCAGCCACCGGGGGTTGAGTGGAAACACCATATATTTT.

The CDR3, as DNA: TGTGCCAGTAACCCAGGGGTCTTAGAAGAGACCCAGTACTTC. This translates into CASNPGVLEETQYF. This chain joins TRBV19 and TRBJ2-5, with D possibly matching TRBD1 (6 bases). CDR1 is LNHDA and CDR2 is SQIVND in the germline V gene (reference sequence). This CDR3 region has 14 residues. V shed 7 bases and J shed 3 bases, with 15 bases lying between them.

The chain links TRBV5-6 to TRBJ1-3; D gene unclear. This CDR3 has 14 amino acids. The germline gives CDR1 SGHDT, CDR2 YYEEEE. Trimming removed 5 bases at V and 4 bases at J, with 13 bases between. CDR3 coding DNA: TGTGCCAGCAGACCGGGAGTCGGAGGAAACACCATATATTTT. Its protein product is CASRPGVGGNTIYF.

The rearrangement links TRBV5-1 to TRBJ2-6; D ambiguous. CDR1 and CDR2 from the germline V gene are SGHRS and YFSETQ. Trimming removed 3 bases at V and 0 bases at J, with 7 bases between. CDR3 size: 15 residues. CDR3: CASSSGFSGANVLTF. The CDR3 bases are TGCGCCAGCAGCTCCGGGTTCTCTGGGGCCAACGTCCTGACTTTC.

The rearrangement links TRBV7-9 to TRBJ2-3; 9 bases align to TRBD2. Germline CDR1 reads SEHNR; CDR2 reads FQNEAQ (reference sequence). CDR3 length: 16 amino acids. V lost 4 bases to trimming and J lost 14 bases; unmatched junction nucleotides: 19. The CDR3 bases are TGTGCCAGCAGCTCCAGCGAGGGGCTAGCGGGATCGGACTCGTATTTT. It yields the protein CASSSSEGLAGSDSYF.

This chain joins TRBV28 and TRBJ2-1, with 10 bases matching TRBD2. The CDR3 loop spans 15 amino acids. Germline V CDR1 and CDR2: MDHEN, SYDVKM. Losses at the gene ends were 6 bases for V and 6 bases for J; bases not matched to a gene: 8. DNA for the CDR3: TGTGCCAGCAGCTCCGGTTCTAGCGGGAGCAATGAGCAGTTCTTC. Residues: CASSSGSSGSNEQFF. Complete variable domain (other parts from reference TRBV28 and TRBJ2-1): DVKVTQSSRYLVKRTGEKVFLECVQDMDHENMFWYRQDPGLGLRLIYFSYDVKMKEKGDIPEGYSVSREKKERFSLILESASTNQTSMYLCASSSGSSGSNEQFFGPGTRLTVL.